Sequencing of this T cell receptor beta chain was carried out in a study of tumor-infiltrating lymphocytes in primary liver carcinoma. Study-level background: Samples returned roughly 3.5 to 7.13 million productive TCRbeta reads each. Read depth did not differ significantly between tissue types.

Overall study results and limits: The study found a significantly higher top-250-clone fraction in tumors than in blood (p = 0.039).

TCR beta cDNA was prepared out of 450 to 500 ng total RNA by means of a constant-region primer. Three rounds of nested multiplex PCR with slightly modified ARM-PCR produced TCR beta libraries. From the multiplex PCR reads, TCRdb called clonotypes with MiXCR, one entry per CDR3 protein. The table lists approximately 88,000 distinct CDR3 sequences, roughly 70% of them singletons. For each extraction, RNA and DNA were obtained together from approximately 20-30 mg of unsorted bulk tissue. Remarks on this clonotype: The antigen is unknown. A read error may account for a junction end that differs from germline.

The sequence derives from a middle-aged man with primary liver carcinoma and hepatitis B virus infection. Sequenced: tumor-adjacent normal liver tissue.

Written as DNA, the CDR3 is TGTGTCAGCAGTGGCGTGTCTTCTTCCTACGAGCAGTACTTC. As protein: CVSSGVSSSYEQYF. The J gene is TRBJ2-7, the V gene TRBV12-3 or TRBV12-4, with unresolved D. The CDR3 has 14 amino acids.